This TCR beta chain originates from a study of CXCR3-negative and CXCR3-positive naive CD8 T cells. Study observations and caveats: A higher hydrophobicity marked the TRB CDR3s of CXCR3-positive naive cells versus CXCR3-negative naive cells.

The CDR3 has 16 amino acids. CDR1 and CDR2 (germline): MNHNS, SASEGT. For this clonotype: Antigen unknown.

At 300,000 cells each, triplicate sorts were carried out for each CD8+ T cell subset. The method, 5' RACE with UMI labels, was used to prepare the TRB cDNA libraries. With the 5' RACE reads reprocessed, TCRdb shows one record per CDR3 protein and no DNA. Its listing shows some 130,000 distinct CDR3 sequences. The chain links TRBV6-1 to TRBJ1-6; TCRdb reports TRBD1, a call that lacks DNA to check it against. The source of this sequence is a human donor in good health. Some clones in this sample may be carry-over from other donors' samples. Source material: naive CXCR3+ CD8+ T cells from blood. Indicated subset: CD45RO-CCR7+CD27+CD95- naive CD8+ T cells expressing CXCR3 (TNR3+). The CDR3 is CASSEYGTDLNSPLHF.